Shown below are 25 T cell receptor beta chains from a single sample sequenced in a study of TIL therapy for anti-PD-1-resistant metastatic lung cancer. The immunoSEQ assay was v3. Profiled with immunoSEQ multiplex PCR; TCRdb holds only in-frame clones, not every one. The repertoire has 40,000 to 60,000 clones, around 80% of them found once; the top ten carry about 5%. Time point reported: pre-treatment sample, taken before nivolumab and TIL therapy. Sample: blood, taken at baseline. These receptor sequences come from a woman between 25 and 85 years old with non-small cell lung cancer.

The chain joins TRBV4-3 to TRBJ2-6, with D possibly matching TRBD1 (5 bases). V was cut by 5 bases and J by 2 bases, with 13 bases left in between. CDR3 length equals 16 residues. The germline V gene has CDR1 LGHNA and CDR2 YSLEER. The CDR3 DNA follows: TGCGCCAGCAGCAAGAAGGGGCAGGCTGGGGCCAACGTCCTGACTTTC. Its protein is CASSKKGQAGANVLTF.

The chain's CDR3 is CASRTDRAFNTEAFF. DNA for the CDR3: TGCGCCAGCAGGACTGACAGGGCGTTTAACACTGAAGCTTTCTTT. The chain recombines TRBV10-1 with TRBJ1-1, with 7 positions matching TRBD1. Germline CDR1 is WNHNN and CDR2 is SYGVQD (reference sequence). The CDR3 length is 15 residues. With 6 bases clipped from V and 2 bases from J, the junction kept 9 bases outside the gene matches.

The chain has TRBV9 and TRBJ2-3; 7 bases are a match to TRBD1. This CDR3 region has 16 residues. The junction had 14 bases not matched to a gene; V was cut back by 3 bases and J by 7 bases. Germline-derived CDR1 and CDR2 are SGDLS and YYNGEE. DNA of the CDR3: TGTGCCAGCAGCGCTCATGGGACAGCAACTATTTATACGCAGTATTTT. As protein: CASSAHGTATIYTQYF.

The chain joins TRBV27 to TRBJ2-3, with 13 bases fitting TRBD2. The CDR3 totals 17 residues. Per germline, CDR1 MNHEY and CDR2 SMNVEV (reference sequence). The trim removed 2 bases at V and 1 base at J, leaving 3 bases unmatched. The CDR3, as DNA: TGTGCCAGCAGTTTACTAGGACTAGCGGGGGGCACAGATACGCAGTATTTT. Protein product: CASSLLGLAGGTDTQYF.

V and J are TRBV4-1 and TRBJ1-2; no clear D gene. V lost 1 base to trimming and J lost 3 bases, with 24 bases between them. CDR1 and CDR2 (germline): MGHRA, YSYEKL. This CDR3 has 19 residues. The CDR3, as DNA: TGCGCCAGCAGCCAAGCGGTACGGCCAGCAAATTACTACGACTATGGCTACACCTTC. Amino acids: CASSQAVRPANYYDYGYTF.

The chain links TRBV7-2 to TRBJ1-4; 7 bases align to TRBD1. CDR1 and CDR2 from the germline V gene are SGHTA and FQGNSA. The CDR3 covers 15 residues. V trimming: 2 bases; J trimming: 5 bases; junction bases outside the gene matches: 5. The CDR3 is CASSLYRGPNEKLFF. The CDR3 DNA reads TGTGCCAGCAGCTTATACAGGGGTCCGAATGAAAAACTGTTTTTT.

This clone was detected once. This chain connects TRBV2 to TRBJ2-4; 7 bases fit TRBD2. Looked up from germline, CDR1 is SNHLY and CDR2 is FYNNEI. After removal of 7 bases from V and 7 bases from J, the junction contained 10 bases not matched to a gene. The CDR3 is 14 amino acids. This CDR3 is CASKNRREFNIQYF. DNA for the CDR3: TGTGCCAGCAAAAACAGGCGGGAGTTTAACATTCAGTACTTC.

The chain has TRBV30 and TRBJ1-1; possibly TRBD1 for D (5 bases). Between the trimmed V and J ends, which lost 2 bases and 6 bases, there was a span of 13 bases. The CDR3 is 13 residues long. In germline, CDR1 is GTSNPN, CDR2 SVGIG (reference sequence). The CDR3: CAWSKISGAEAFF. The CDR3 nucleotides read TGTGCCTGGAGTAAGATTTCGGGGGCTGAAGCTTTCTTT.

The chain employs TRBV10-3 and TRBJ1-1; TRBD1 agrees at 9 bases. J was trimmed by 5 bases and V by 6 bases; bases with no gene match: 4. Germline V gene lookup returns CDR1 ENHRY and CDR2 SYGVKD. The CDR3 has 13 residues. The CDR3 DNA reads TGTGCCATCAGGGACAGGGGACGGACTGAAGCTTTCTTT. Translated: CAIRDRGRTEAFF.

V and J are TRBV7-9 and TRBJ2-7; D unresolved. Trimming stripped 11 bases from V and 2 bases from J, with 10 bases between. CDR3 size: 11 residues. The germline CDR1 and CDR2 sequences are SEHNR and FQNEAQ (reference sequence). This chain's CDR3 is CARLRPYEQYF. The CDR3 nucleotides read TGTGCCCGGTTGCGCCCCTACGAGCAGTACTTC.

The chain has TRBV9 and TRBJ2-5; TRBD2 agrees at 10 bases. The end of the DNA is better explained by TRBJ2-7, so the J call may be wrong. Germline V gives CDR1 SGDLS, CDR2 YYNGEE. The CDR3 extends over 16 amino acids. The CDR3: CASSVAPASGSYEQYF. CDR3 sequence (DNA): TGTGCCAGCAGCGTAGCTCCGGCTAGCGGGAGTTACGAGCAGTACTTC.

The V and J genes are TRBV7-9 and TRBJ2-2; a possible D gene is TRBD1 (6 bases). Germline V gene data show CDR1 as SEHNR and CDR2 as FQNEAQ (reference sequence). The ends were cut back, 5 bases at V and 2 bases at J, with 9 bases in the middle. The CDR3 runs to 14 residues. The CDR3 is CASSLDRNTGELFF. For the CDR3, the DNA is TGTGCCAGCAGCCTGGACAGAAACACCGGGGAGCTGTTTTTT.

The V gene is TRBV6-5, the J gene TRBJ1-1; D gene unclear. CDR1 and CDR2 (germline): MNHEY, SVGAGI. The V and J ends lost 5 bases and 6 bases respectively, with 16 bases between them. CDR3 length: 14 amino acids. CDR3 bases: TGTGCCAGCAGTAACGGCAGGCGGCGGGCTGAAGCTTTCTTT. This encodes CASSNGRRRAEAFF.

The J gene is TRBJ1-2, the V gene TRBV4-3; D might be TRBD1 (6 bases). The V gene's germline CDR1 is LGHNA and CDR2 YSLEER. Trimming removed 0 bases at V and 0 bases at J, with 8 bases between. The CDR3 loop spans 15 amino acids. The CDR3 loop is CASSQDRGTNYGYTF. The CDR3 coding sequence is TGCGCCAGCAGCCAAGACAGGGGCACTAACTATGGCTACACCTTC.

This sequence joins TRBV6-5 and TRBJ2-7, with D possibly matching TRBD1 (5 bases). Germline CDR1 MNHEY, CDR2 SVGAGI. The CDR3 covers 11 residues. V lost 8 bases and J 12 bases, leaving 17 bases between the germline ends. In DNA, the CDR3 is TGTGCCAGCCAAATTCTACAGGTCCCGTACTTC. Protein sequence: CASQILQVPYF.

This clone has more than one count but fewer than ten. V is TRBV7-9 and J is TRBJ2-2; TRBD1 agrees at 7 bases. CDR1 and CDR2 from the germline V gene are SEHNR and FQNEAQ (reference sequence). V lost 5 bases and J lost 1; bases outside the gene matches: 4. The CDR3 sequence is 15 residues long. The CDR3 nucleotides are TGTGCCAGCAGCCCCTGGACAGGGAACACCGGGGAGCTGTTTTTT. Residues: CASSPWTGNTGELFF.

The CDR3 nucleotides are TGTGCCAGCAGCAGGACCGGGGAGCTGTTTTTT. It codes for CASSRTGELFF. The chain has TRBV9 and TRBJ2-2; D remains ambiguous. The V end was cut by 4 bases, the J end by 5 bases, with 3 bases between. This CDR3 region has 11 residues. Looked up from germline, CDR1 is SGDLS and CDR2 is YYNGEE.

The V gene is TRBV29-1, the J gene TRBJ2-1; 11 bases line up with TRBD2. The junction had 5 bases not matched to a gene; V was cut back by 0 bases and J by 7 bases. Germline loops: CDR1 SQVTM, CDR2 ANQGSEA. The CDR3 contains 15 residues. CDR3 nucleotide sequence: TGCAGCGTTGAAGAGGGACTAGCGGCAGGGAATGAGCAGTTCTTC. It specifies CSVEEGLAAGNEQFF.

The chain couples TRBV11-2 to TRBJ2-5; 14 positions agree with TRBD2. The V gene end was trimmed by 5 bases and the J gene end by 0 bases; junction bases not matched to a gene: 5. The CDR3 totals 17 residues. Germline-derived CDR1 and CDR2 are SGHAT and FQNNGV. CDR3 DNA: TGTGCCAGCAGCGGGCGGACTAGCGGGGGGTACCAAGAGACCCAGTACTTC. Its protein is CASSGRTSGGYQETQYF.

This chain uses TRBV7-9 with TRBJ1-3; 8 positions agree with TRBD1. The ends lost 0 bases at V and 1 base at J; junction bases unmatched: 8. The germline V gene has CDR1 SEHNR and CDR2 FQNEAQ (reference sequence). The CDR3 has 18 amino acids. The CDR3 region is CASSLATTGELSGNTIYF. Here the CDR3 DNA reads TGTGCCAGCAGCTTAGCTACGACAGGGGAGTTGTCTGGAAACACCATATATTTT.

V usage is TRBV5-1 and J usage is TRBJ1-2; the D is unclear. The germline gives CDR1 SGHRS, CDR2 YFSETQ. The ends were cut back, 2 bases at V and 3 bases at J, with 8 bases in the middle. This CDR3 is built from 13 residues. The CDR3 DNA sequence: TGCGCCAGCAGCTTAGGGAGCTACTATGGCTACACCTTC. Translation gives CASSLGSYYGYTF.

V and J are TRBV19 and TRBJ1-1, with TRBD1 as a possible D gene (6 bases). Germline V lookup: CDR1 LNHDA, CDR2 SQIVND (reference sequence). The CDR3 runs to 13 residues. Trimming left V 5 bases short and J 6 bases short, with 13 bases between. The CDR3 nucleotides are TGTGCCAGTAGTTCGGGTGGGGGGCCTGAAGCTTTCTTT. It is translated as CASSSGGGPEAFF.

The CDR3 bases are TGTGCCAGTAGTATAGTGGACAGGGCCCCCTACGAGCAGTACTTC. Protein sequence: CASSIVDRAPYEQYF. The chain joins TRBV19 to TRBJ2-7; 8 bases are a match to TRBD1. V shed 1 base and J 2 bases; nucleotides not matched to a gene: 4. From germline, CDR1 is LNHDA and CDR2 SQIVND (reference sequence). The CDR3 is 15 residues long. Together with reference TRBV19 and TRBJ2-7, the CDR3 gives the full variable domain: DGGITQSPKYLFRKEGQNVTLSCEQNLNHDAMYWYRQDPGQGLRLIYYSQIVNDFQKGDIAEGYSVSREKKESFPLTVTSAQKNPTAFYLCASSIVDRAPYEQYFGPGTRLTVT.

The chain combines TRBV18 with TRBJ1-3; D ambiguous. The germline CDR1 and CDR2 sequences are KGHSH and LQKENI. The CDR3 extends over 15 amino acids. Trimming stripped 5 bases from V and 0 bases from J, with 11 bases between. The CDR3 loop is CASSSLSRSGNTIYF. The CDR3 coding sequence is TGTGCCAGCTCATCCCTGTCCCGCTCTGGAAACACCATATATTTT. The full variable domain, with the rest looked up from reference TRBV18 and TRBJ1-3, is NAGVMQNPRHLVRRRGQEARLRCSPMKGHSHVYWYRQLPEEGLKFMVYLQKENIIDESGMPKERFSAEFPKEGPSILRIQQVVRGDSAAYFCASSSLSRSGNTIYFGEGSWLTVV.

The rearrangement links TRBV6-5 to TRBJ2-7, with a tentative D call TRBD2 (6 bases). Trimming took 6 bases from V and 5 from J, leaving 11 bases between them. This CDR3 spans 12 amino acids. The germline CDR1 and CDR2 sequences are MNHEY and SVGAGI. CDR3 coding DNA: TGTGCCAGCAGCCGGGGGTGGGACGAGCAGTACTTC. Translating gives CASSRGWDEQYF.